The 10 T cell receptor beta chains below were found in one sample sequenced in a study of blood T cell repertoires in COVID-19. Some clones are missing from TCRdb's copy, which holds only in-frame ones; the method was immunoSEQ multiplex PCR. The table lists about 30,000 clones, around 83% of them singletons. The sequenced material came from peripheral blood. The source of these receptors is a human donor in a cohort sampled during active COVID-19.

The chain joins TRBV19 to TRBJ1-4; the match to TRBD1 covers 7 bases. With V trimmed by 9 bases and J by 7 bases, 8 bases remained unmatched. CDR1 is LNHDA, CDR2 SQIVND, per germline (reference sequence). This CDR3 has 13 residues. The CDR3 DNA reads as TGTGCCAGCGCGGGACAGAGCGGTGAAAAACTGTTTTTT. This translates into CASAGQSGEKLFF.

The CDR3 bases are TGTGCCAGCAGCTTGGATTCCCTCCCGGGAAAACTGTTTTTT. It yields the protein CASSLDSLPGKLFF. The chain joins TRBV5-4 to TRBJ1-4; D not certain. Germline CDR1 is SGHNT and CDR2 is YYREEE (reference sequence). The V end was cut by 0 bases, the J end by 10 bases, with 13 bases between. There are 14 residues in the CDR3.

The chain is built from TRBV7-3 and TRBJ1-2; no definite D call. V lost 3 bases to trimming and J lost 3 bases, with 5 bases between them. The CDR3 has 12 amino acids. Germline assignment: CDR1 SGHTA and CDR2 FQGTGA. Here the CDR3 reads CASSFGDYGYTF. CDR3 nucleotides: TGTGCCAGCAGCTTTGGAGACTATGGCTACACCTTC. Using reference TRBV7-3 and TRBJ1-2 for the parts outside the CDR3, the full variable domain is GAGVSQTPSNKVTEKGKYVELRCDPISGHTALYWYRQSLGQGPEFLIYFQGTGAADDSGLPNDRFFAVRPEGSVSTLKIQRTERGDSAVYLCASSFGDYGYTFGSGTRLTVV.

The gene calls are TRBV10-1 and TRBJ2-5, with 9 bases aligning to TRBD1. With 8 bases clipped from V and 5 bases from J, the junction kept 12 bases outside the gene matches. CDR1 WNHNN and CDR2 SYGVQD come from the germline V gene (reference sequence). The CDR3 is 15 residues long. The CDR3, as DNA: TGCGCCAGCGGAACCGGGACAGGGCTTGCGGAGACCCAGTACTTC. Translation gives CASGTGTGLAETQYF.

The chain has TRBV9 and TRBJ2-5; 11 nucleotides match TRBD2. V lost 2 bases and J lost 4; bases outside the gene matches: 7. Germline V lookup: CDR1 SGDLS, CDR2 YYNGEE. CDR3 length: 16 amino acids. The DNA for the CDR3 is TGTGCCAGCAGCGTCTATAGCGGGGGGGTAGGAGAGACCCAGTACTTC. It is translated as CASSVYSGGVGETQYF.

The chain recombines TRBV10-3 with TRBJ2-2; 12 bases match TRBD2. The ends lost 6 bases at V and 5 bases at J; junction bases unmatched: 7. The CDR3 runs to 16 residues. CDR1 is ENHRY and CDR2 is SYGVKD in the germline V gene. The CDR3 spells CAIRPTSGGTTGELFF. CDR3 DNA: TGTGCCATCAGGCCCACTAGCGGGGGGACTACCGGGGAGCTGTTTTTT.

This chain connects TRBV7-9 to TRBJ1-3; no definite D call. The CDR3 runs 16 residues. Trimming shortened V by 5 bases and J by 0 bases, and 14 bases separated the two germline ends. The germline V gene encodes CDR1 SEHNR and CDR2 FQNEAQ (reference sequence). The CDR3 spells CASSQRPVSSGNTIYF. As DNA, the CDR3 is TGTGCCAGCAGCCAGAGGCCTGTGAGCTCTGGAAACACCATATATTTT.

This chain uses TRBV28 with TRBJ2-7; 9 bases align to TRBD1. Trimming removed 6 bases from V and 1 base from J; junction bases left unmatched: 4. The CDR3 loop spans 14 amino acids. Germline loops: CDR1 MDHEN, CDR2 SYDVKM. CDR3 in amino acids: CASRWDRASYEQYF. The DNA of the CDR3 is TGTGCCAGCAGATGGGACAGGGCGTCCTACGAGCAGTACTTC.

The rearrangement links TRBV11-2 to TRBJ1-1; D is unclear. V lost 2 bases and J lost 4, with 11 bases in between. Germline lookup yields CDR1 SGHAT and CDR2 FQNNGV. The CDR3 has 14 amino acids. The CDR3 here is CASSLILLSTEAFF. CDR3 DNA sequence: TGTGCCAGCAGCTTAATACTTCTGAGCACTGAAGCTTTCTTT. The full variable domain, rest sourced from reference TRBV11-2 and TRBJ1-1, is EAGVAQSPRYKIIEKRQSVAFWCNPISGHATLYWYQQILGQGPKLLIQFQNNGVVDDSQLPKDRFSAERLKGVDSTLKIQPAKLEDSAVYLCASSLILLSTEAFFGQGTRLTVV.

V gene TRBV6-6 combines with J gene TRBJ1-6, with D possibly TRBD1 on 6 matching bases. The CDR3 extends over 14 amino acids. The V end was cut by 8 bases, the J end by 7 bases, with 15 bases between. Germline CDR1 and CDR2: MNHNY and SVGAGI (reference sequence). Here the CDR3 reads CASWGKQGNSPLHF. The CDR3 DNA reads TGTGCCAGCTGGGGTAAACAGGGAAATTCACCCCTCCACTTT.